This is a list of T cell receptor beta chains from one sample in a study of shared clonotypes between healthy human individuals. The assay was immunoSEQ multiplex PCR, and TCRdb's table has in-frame clones only and misses some. Of hundreds of thousands of clones listed, about 80% are singletons. The sequencing sample was made of PBMCs. These receptors all stem from a woman aged 40 to 49 in good health. Some clones in this sample may be carry-over from other donors' samples. CDR3s include the opening cysteine and the closing phenylalanine or tryptophan. The D gene is left open where the match is weak. Size values are once, few and many counts, or a class for expanded clones, and some rows have none.

size	V	D	J	CDR3
many	TRBV14	-	TRBJ2-2	CASKGLNTGELFF
-	TRBV30	TRBD2	TRBJ2-2	CAWSVRASGRTGELFF
-	TRBV18	-	TRBJ2-1	CASSPDGPSSYNEQFF
-	TRBV10-2	-	TRBJ2-1	CASSESRLPNEQFF
-	TRBV6-6	-	TRBJ1-1	CASSYSGGDTEAFF
-	TRBV29-1	TRBD1	TRBJ2-3	CSVFGTGGFNTQYF
-	TRBV19	-	TRBJ1-3	CASSRLANSGNTIYF
-	TRBV7-9	TRBD2	TRBJ2-7	CASSPTLAGAGEQYF
-	TRBV6-5	TRBD1	TRBJ2-7	CASSPGTAFSYEQYF
-	TRBV11-2	TRBD1	-	CASSIRDSHIQYF
-	TRBV7-9	TRBD2	TRBJ2-7	CASSWTRAPYEQYF
-	TRBV6-4	-	TRBJ1-2	CASSDSSANYGYTF
-	TRBV30	TRBD1	TRBJ2-3	CAWGTGSRDTQYF
-	TRBV28	-	TRBJ1-1	CASTETAGRVEAFF
-	TRBV29-1	-	TRBJ2-1	CSVHREYNEQFF
-	TRBV28	TRBD1	TRBJ1-5	CASSLLRGPNQPQHF
-	TRBV10-3	-	TRBJ1-1	CAISEDWGSNTEAFF
-	TRBV9	TRBD2	TRBJ2-2	CASSVGTSGTRELFF
-	TRBV2	-	TRBJ1-1	CASSDTRNTEAFF
-	TRBV15	-	TRBJ1-2	CATSREAGTGYGYTF